The clone carrying this T cell receptor (beta chain) was counted between two and nine times. Its cognate antigen is unknown. The source of the sample is a study of post-analysis software for immune sequencing data. Overall study results and limits: F measure grouped same-batch samples tightly together. Diversity measured as normalized Chao1 was significantly lower in multiple sclerosis patients than in controls.

Unique molecular identifiers were built into the TCR beta cDNA libraries. Around 500,000 cDNA molecules were obtained from about 1 to 10 million T cells. TCRdb itself ran the PCR reads through MiXCR, one entry per CDR3 protein. The sample shows hundreds of thousands of distinct CDR3 sequences, 30% of them seen only once. This receptor was obtained from a girl aged 10-17 years with multiple sclerosis. Material for sequencing was blood.

The CDR3 DNA reads as TGTGCCAGCAGCCTCGACCCCCAGCGGGGAAGCACAGATACGCAGTATTTT. This codes for CASSLDPQRGSTDTQYF. V usage is TRBV7-2 and J usage is TRBJ2-3, with 7 positions matching TRBD2. CDR1 and CDR2 from the germline V gene are SGHTA and FQGNSA. Unmatched junction bases numbered 11, after V lost 5 bases and J lost 0 bases. This CDR3 has 17 residues.